These T cell receptor beta chains were read from a single sample in a study of blood T cell repertoires in COVID-19. TCRdb's table, derived via immunoSEQ multiplex PCR, lists solely in-frame clones and lacks some. This table has roughly 69,000 clones, around 84% appearing once. The sample was peripheral blood. Receptor source: a human donor in a cohort sampled during active COVID-19. Both conserved end residues are part of each CDR3. Each record gives: J gene, V gene, clone size, D gene, CDR3 DNA, CDR3 protein. A D gene is named only where the DNA matches it firmly. Rows give clone size only sometimes, using once, few, many, or a class for an expanded clone.

j_call: TRBJ2-6; v_call: TRBV4-3; clone_size: NA; d_call: NA; cdr3_nt: TGCGCCAGCAGCCATCCCTTCCCTACTAGCCGGGACTCTGGGGCCAACGTCCTGACTTTC; cdr3_aa: CASSHPFPTSRDSGANVLTF
j_call: TRBJ1-1; v_call: TRBV19; clone_size: NA; d_call: NA; cdr3_nt: TGTGCCAGTAGTATTGTGGGGGCTCTAAACACTGAAGCTTTCTTT; cdr3_aa: CASSIVGALNTEAFF
j_call: TRBJ1-1; v_call: TRBV6-6; clone_size: NA; d_call: TRBD1; cdr3_nt: TGTGCCAGCAGGACAGGGTTGTTGGGTGACACTGAAGCTTTCTTT; cdr3_aa: CASRTGLLGDTEAFF
j_call: TRBJ2-7; v_call: TRBV10-1; clone_size: NA; d_call: NA; cdr3_nt: TGCGCCAGCAGTGAGTCGTTTCTCGCCGGGCAGTACTTC; cdr3_aa: CASSESFLAGQYF
j_call: TRBJ1-1; v_call: TRBV5-1; clone_size: NA; d_call: NA; cdr3_nt: TGCGCCAGCAGCTGGATGGGAGGGAACACTGAAGCTTTCTTT; cdr3_aa: CASSWMGGNTEAFF
j_call: TRBJ2-3; v_call: TRBV9; clone_size: NA; d_call: TRBD1; cdr3_nt: TGTGCCAGCTGCCGGGGACAGGGAGCCCCAGATACGCAGTATTTT; cdr3_aa: CASCRGQGAPDTQYF
j_call: TRBJ2-3; v_call: TRBV11-3; clone_size: NA; d_call: TRBD1; cdr3_nt: TGTGCCAGCAGCCCCCGAGGGACAGGCCAGTTCCCAGATACGCAGTATTTT; cdr3_aa: CASSPRGTGQFPDTQYF
j_call: TRBJ1-1; v_call: TRBV6-2/TRBV6-3; clone_size: NA; d_call: NA; cdr3_nt: TGTGCCAGCAGTTTCCGACAGAACACTGAAGCTTTCTTT; cdr3_aa: CASSFRQNTEAFF
j_call: TRBJ2-3; v_call: TRBV7-2; clone_size: NA; d_call: NA; cdr3_nt: TGTGCCAGCAGCCGCCAGATAACCACAGATACGCAGTATTTT; cdr3_aa: CASSRQITTDTQYF
j_call: TRBJ2-7; v_call: TRBV11-1; clone_size: NA; d_call: NA; cdr3_nt: TGTGCCAGCAGCTTAGTTTCCACCTACGAGCAGTACTTC; cdr3_aa: CASSLVSTYEQYF
j_call: TRBJ2-5; v_call: TRBV7-9; clone_size: NA; d_call: NA; cdr3_nt: TGTGCCAGCAGCCGGGGGTGGGAGACCCAGTACTTC; cdr3_aa: CASSRGWETQYF
j_call: TRBJ2-7; v_call: TRBV23-1; clone_size: NA; d_call: TRBD1; cdr3_nt: TGCGCCAGCAGTCTTCCCGAGCGGGACAGGGGGACCTACGAGCAGTACTTC; cdr3_aa: CASSLPERDRGTYEQYF
j_call: TRBJ1-6; v_call: TRBV27; clone_size: NA; d_call: NA; cdr3_nt: TGTGCCAGCAGTTTGCAGGGTCATTCACCCCTCCACTTT; cdr3_aa: CASSLQGHSPLHF
j_call: TRBJ1-1; v_call: TRBV20-1; clone_size: once; d_call: TRBD1; cdr3_nt: TGCAGTGCTAGTCGGGACAGGTTTAACACTGAAGCTTTCTTT; cdr3_aa: CSASRDRFNTEAFF
j_call: TRBJ1-1; v_call: TRBV14; clone_size: NA; d_call: NA; cdr3_nt: TGTGCCAGCAGCCGGGCCGGGATGAACACTGAAGCTTTCTTT; cdr3_aa: CASSRAGMNTEAFF
j_call: TRBJ2-7; v_call: TRBV6-2/TRBV6-3; clone_size: NA; d_call: NA; cdr3_nt: TGTGCCAGCAGTTACGGCCTGAGGTACGAGCAGTACTTC; cdr3_aa: CASSYGLRYEQYF
j_call: TRBJ2-4; v_call: TRBV6-5; clone_size: NA; d_call: NA; cdr3_nt: TGTGCCAGCAGTCCCCAGGGACTAGCCAAAAACATTCAGTACTTC; cdr3_aa: CASSPQGLAKNIQYF
j_call: TRBJ1-5; v_call: TRBV28; clone_size: NA; d_call: TRBD1; cdr3_nt: TGTGCCAGCAGTTCAGCATTGACAGGGAGAAATCAGCCCCAGCATTTT; cdr3_aa: CASSSALTGRNQPQHF
j_call: TRBJ2-4; v_call: TRBV12-5; clone_size: NA; d_call: NA; cdr3_nt: TGTGCTAGTGGTTCGAAATCCGGACAGTCGGTTTTAGCCAAAAACATTCAGTACTTC; cdr3_aa: CASGSKSGQSVLAKNIQYF
j_call: TRBJ1-5; v_call: TRBV29-1; clone_size: NA; d_call: NA; cdr3_nt: TGCAGCGTCGTTACCGGGAATAGCAATCAGCCCCAGCATTTT; cdr3_aa: CSVVTGNSNQPQHF
j_call: TRBJ2-1; v_call: TRBV18; clone_size: NA; d_call: NA; cdr3_nt: TGTGCCAGCTCACCAACTCCCAGCGGGTTCGACAATGAGCAGTTCTTC; cdr3_aa: CASSPTPSGFDNEQFF
j_call: TRBJ1-5; v_call: TRBV15; clone_size: NA; d_call: TRBD1; cdr3_nt: TGTGCCACCAGCAGAGACCCCGCAGCGTCGGACAGGGCGGCAAATCAGCCCCAGCATTTT; cdr3_aa: CATSRDPAASDRAANQPQHF
j_call: TRBJ1-3; v_call: TRBV28; clone_size: NA; d_call: NA; cdr3_nt: TGTGCCAGCAGTTTAGGGGAGGGGTGGTTACTTGGAAACACCATATATTTT; cdr3_aa: CASSLGEGWLLGNTIYF
j_call: TRBJ1-2; v_call: TRBV9; clone_size: few; d_call: TRBD1; cdr3_nt: TGTGCCAGCAGCCCGCGGGACAGGGTCTATGGCTACACCTTC; cdr3_aa: CASSPRDRVYGYTF